One sample yielded the 32 T cell receptor beta chains listed below, sequenced in a study of blood T cell repertoires in COVID-19 (TCRdb year 2020). The protocol used for the library was the immunoSEQ multiplex PCR assay. TCRdb carries this immuneACCESS record with in-frame sequences only. Its versions omit some clonotypes, under half of them owing to an unresolved V gene in the studies checked, with the rest unexplained. The sample has under 95,000 clones on record, approximately 85% of them singletons. The ten largest clones represent roughly 9.6% of the sample. Sequenced material: peripheral blood. The receptors originated from a man in his forties or fifties with COVID-19, enrolled during active disease.

This rearrangement joins TRBV2 to TRBJ2-1; TRBD2 aligns across 13 bases. Germline V gene lookup returns CDR1 SNHLY and CDR2 FYNNEI. V trimming: 5 bases; J trimming: 2 bases; junction bases outside the gene matches: 6. CDR3 size: 17 residues. Here the CDR3 reads CASSFELAGGAYNEQFF. CDR3 DNA sequence: TGTGCCAGCAGTTTCGAACTAGCGGGAGGGGCCTACAATGAGCAGTTCTTC.

V gene TRBV3-1 (or the pseudogene TRBV3-2) combines with J gene TRBJ1-5, with TRBD1 as a possible D gene (5 bases). V was trimmed by 3 bases and J by 6 bases, leaving 6 bases between them. Looked up from germline, CDR1 is LGHDT and CDR2 is YNNKEL (reference sequence). The CDR3 has 12 amino acids. CDR3 sequence: CASSQGLQPQHF. In DNA, the CDR3 is TGTGCCAGCAGCCAGGGGCTTCAGCCCCAGCATTTT.

The chain combines TRBV28 with TRBJ1-1; TRBD1 aligns across 8 bases. V lost 1 base and J lost 7; bases outside the gene matches: 5. Germline CDR1 MDHEN, CDR2 SYDVKM. There are 14 residues in the CDR3. CDR3 sequence: CASSLSGGEVEAFF. The CDR3 DNA is TGTGCCAGCAGTTTATCAGGGGGCGAGGTTGAAGCTTTCTTT.

The V and J genes are TRBV7-2 and TRBJ1-2; D is unresolved. Germline values: CDR1 SGHTA, CDR2 FQGNSA. This CDR3 contains 14 residues. V was trimmed by 4 bases and J by 4 bases, leaving 13 bases between them. The CDR3 sequence: CASSSPPGIYGYTF. CDR3 sequence (DNA): TGTGCCAGCAGCTCCCCCCCGGGGATCTATGGCTACACCTTC.

The rearrangement links TRBV11-3 to TRBJ2-1, with 10 bases aligning to TRBD2. There are 15 residues in the CDR3. Losses at the gene ends were 4 bases for V and 9 bases for J; bases not matched to a gene: 9. Per germline, CDR1 SGHNT and CDR2 YENEEA. The CDR3 reads CASSSQAGGVGEQFF. The CDR3 coding sequence is TGTGCCAGCAGCTCACAAGCGGGAGGGGTAGGTGAGCAGTTCTTC.

The chain has TRBV3-1 (or the pseudogene TRBV3-2) and TRBJ1-1; 11 nucleotides agree with TRBD1. CDR1 and CDR2 (germline): LGHDT, YNNKEL (reference sequence). The V gene end was trimmed by 6 bases and the J gene end by 5 bases; junction bases not matched to a gene: 5. The CDR3 consists of 14 residues. This chain's CDR3 is CASRDRGLRTEAFF. CDR3 bases: TGTGCCAGCAGGGACAGGGGGCTGAGGACTGAAGCTTTCTTT.

The gene calls are TRBV7-9 and TRBJ1-3; no firm D call. The CDR3 extends over 13 amino acids. V was cut by 0 bases and J by 8 bases, with 8 bases left in between. Germline V gives CDR1 SEHNR, CDR2 FQNEAQ (reference sequence). This CDR3 reads CASSLASFDTIYF. As DNA, the CDR3 is TGTGCCAGCAGCTTAGCATCCTTCGACACCATATATTTT.

This chain links TRBV30 with TRBJ1-6, with D unclear. The length of the CDR3 is 15 residues. The ends were cut back, 5 bases at V and 0 bases at J, with 11 bases in the middle. Germline V gene lookup returns CDR1 GTSNPN and CDR2 SVGIG (reference sequence). CDR3 sequence: CAWGEGSSYNSPLHF. As DNA, the CDR3 is TGTGCCTGGGGTGAGGGTAGCTCCTATAATTCACCCCTCCACTTT.

The V gene is TRBV24-1, the J gene TRBJ2-5; D is perhaps TRBD2 (7 bases). The CDR3 extends over 16 amino acids. V was clipped by 3 bases and J by 4 bases, with 17 bases between them. Per the germline V gene, CDR1 is KGHDR and CDR2 is SFDVKD. DNA for the CDR3: TGTGCCACCAGTGATCCACAGAGGGGGGGGCTAGAGACCCAGTACTTC. Encoded protein: CATSDPQRGGLETQYF.

CDR3 in DNA: TGTGCCAGCAGCGGACGGCAGGGGCAAGCAGATACGCAGTATTTT. Protein product: CASSGRQGQADTQYF. V usage is TRBV7-9 and J usage is TRBJ2-3; TRBD1 might be the D (6 bases). V shed 5 bases and J shed 4 bases, with 16 bases lying between them. This CDR3 is 15 amino acids long. Germline assignment: CDR1 SEHNR and CDR2 FQNEAQ (reference sequence). The full variable domain, completed using reference TRBV7-9 and TRBJ2-3, is DTGVSQNPRHKITKRGQNVTFRCDPISEHNRLYWYRQTLGQGPEFLTYFQNEAQLEKSRLLSDRFSAERPKGSFSTLEIQRTEQGDSAMYLCASSGRQGQADTQYFGPGTRLTVL.

This clone was found a few times. The chain recombines TRBV4-3 with TRBJ1-4, with D tentatively TRBD1 (6 bases). The CDR3 spans 17 residues. CDR1 and CDR2 (germline): LGHNA, YSLEER. The V end lost 0 bases, the J end lost 1 base, and 12 bases lay between the germline ends. CDR3 protein: CASSQDAQGLTNEKLFF. The DNA for the CDR3 is TGCGCCAGCAGCCAAGACGCCCAGGGGTTAACTAATGAAAAACTGTTTTTT.

The chain employs TRBV5-1 and TRBJ2-5; perhaps TRBD2 as D (5 bases). Trimming pared 1 base from V and 7 bases from J, leaving 14 bases between. Germline V gene data show CDR1 as SGHRS and CDR2 as YFSETQ. The CDR3 totals 14 residues. CDR3 region: CASSLSEGAVTQYF. The CDR3 DNA reads as TGCGCCAGCAGCTTGAGTGAGGGAGCAGTGACCCAGTACTTC.

This CDR3 is CASSAISGNTIYF. In DNA, the CDR3 is TGTGCCAGCAGTGCGATCTCTGGAAACACCATATATTTT. This chain connects TRBV6-6 to TRBJ1-3, with unresolved D. This CDR3 is 13 amino acids long. Germline CDR1 and CDR2: MNHNY and SVGAGI (reference sequence). V gave up 5 bases and J gave up 0 bases, with 5 bases separating them.

The J gene is TRBJ2-7, the V gene TRBV7-2, with D maybe TRBD1 (6 bases). The CDR3 spans 15 residues. The V and J ends lost 1 base and 2 bases respectively, with 12 bases between them. Germline CDR1 reads SGHTA; CDR2 reads FQGNSA. The CDR3: CASSLDRASTYEQYF. CDR3 DNA: TGTGCCAGCAGCTTAGACAGGGCGTCAACCTACGAGCAGTACTTC. The variable domain in full, completed from reference TRBV7-2 and TRBJ2-7, reads GAGVSQSPSNKVTEKGKDVELRCDPISGHTALYWYRQSLGQGLEFLIYFQGNSAPDKSGLPSDRFSAERTGGSVSTLTIQRTQQEDSAVYLCASSLDRASTYEQYFGPGTRLTVT.

This chain uses TRBV7-9 with TRBJ2-1; maybe TRBD2 (6 bases). V lost 5 bases, J lost 10 bases, and 15 bases lay in between. Germline V gene data show CDR1 as SEHNR and CDR2 as FQNEAQ (reference sequence). The CDR3 is 13 residues long. Written as DNA, the CDR3 is TGTGCCAGCAGCCCTGGACTATTCTCCGAGCAGTTCTTC. This codes for CASSPGLFSEQFF.

The V and J genes are TRBV28 and TRBJ2-5; D is possibly TRBD1 (6 bases). The germline V gene has CDR1 MDHEN and CDR2 SYDVKM. Between the trimmed V and J ends, which lost 5 bases and 6 bases, there was a span of 19 bases. CDR3 length equals 15 residues. As DNA, the CDR3 is TGTGCCAGCAGTCCCCCGGGACCAGGGGAGCAGACCCAGTACTTC. It yields the protein CASSPPGPGEQTQYF.

This chain joins TRBV7-2 and TRBJ1-6; 9 bases line up with TRBD1. There are 17 residues in the CDR3. Trimming removed 2 bases from V and 7 bases from J; junction bases left unmatched: 9. Germline CDR1 is SGHTA and CDR2 is FQGNSA. The CDR3 bases are TGTGCCAGCAGCTTAATTGGCGCTGGGACAGGGAATTCACCCCTCCACTTT. Its protein is CASSLIGAGTGNSPLHF.

This chain connects TRBV12-1 to TRBJ2-3; the table's D call of TRBD2 was not tested on the DNA. TRBV12-1 is designated a pseudogene. The CDR3 length is 18 residues. CDR3 amino acids: CASSSLGGRTTSTDTQYF. As DNA, the CDR3 is TGTGCCAGCAGCTCCCTCGGCGGGAGGACTACTAGCACAGATACGCAGTATTTT.

The chain recombines TRBV28 with TRBJ2-7, with TRBD1 identical over 9 bases. The V segment lost 5 bases and the J segment 0 bases; nucleotides outside the gene matches: 5. The CDR3 is made up of 15 amino acids. The germline gives CDR1 MDHEN, CDR2 SYDVKM. CDR3: CASSKEGQGSYEQYF. The CDR3 bases are TGTGCCAGCAGTAAAGAGGGACAGGGCTCCTACGAGCAGTACTTC.

A remark on this clone: The junction departs from the called germline gene at one end, perhaps through a read error. This chain uses TRBV3-1 (or the pseudogene TRBV3-2) with TRBJ2-7; D may be TRBD1 (5 bases). Germline lookup yields CDR1 LGHDT and CDR2 YNNKEL (reference sequence). The CDR3 contains 12 residues. CDR3: CASSQAKGPPNF. CDR3 sequence (DNA): TGTGCCAGCAGCCAAGCAAAGGGGCCCCCAAACTTC.

The chain uses TRBV6-5 and TRBJ2-7; 12 bases match TRBD2. Trimming removed 5 bases from V and 3 bases from J; junction bases left unmatched: 2. The CDR3 sequence is 14 residues long. The germline V gene has CDR1 MNHEY and CDR2 SVGAGI. CDR3 amino acids: CASSRTSGVYEQYF. Written as DNA, the CDR3 is TGTGCCAGCAGTCGGACTAGCGGGGTCTACGAGCAGTACTTC.

This clone was counted only a few times. The rearrangement uses TRBV6-1 and TRBJ2-1; 7 nucleotides match TRBD2. The CDR3 has 17 amino acids. The trim removed 2 bases at V and 0 bases at J, leaving 7 bases unmatched. The germline V gene encodes CDR1 MNHNS and CDR2 SASEGT. The CDR3 coding sequence is TGTGCCAGCAGTGAAATTTGGCGGGAGTCCTCCTACAATGAGCAGTTCTTC. Protein product: CASSEIWRESSYNEQFF.

The chain recombines TRBV10-3 with TRBJ2-5; D is possibly TRBD1 (6 bases). The CDR3 is 13 residues long. Trimming stripped 6 bases from V and 5 bases from J, with 13 bases between. From germline, CDR1 is ENHRY and CDR2 SYGVKD. The CDR3 DNA sequence: TGTGCCATCAGATCACCGAGGGGGGAGACCCAGTACTTC. Its protein is CAIRSPRGETQYF.

V is TRBV6-6 and J is TRBJ2-7; TRBD1 aligns across 7 bases. The V gene end was trimmed by 2 bases and the J gene end by 4 bases; junction bases not matched to a gene: 5. The CDR3 contains 14 residues. Germline CDR1 and CDR2: MNHNY and SVGAGI (reference sequence). CDR3 coding DNA: TGTGCCAGCAGTTACCGGGACAGCCAGTACGAGCAGTACTTC. Translated, it gives CASSYRDSQYEQYF.

The rearrangement links TRBV24-1 to TRBJ1-2, with D maybe TRBD1 (5 bases). The CDR3 contains 15 residues. Germline V gene sequence: CDR1 KGHDR, CDR2 SFDVKD. Trimming cost V 3 bases and J 2 bases, with 12 bases left between them. The CDR3 protein is CATSDPQTDNYGYTF. CDR3 DNA sequence: TGTGCCACCAGTGATCCTCAGACAGACAACTATGGCTACACCTTC.

DNA of the CDR3: TGTGCCAGCAGCCGCGGACAGGGTAAAGCCTACGAGCAGTACTTC. Protein product: CASSRGQGKAYEQYF. V gene TRBV3-1 (or the pseudogene TRBV3-2) combines with J gene TRBJ2-7, with TRBD1 matching 8 bases. The J segment lost 2 bases and the V segment lost 4 bases, leaving 7 bases of the junction unmatched. There are 15 residues in the CDR3. From germline, CDR1 is LGHDT and CDR2 YNNKEL (reference sequence).

The chain carries TRBV4-1 and TRBJ2-3; D is unresolved. The CDR3 contains 13 residues. Trimming removed 4 bases at V and 6 bases at J, with 11 bases between. Germline CDR1 and CDR2: MGHRA and YSYEKL. The CDR3 DNA sequence: TGCGCCAGCAGCCCCCAGGTTGGGGATACGCAGTATTTT. Translation: CASSPQVGDTQYF.

V gene TRBV9 combines with J gene TRBJ2-1, with D unclear. The CDR3 totals 13 residues. Germline CDR1 and CDR2: SGDLS and YYNGEE. Trimming pared 0 bases from V and 5 bases from J, leaving 6 bases between. CDR3 region: CASSVDINNEQFF. The CDR3 nucleotides read TGTGCCAGCAGCGTAGATATTAACAATGAGCAGTTCTTC. Together with reference TRBV9 and TRBJ2-1, the CDR3 gives the full variable domain: DSGVTQTPKHLITATGQRVTLRCSPRSGDLSVYWYQQSLDQGLQFLIQYYNGEERAKGNILERFSAQQFPDLHSELNLSSLELGDSALYFCASSVDINNEQFFGPGTRLTVL.

This clone has only one observation. The chain uses TRBV2 and TRBJ2-4; D gene unclear. V dropped 4 bases and J dropped 9 bases, with 10 bases sitting between them. Germline CDR1 SNHLY, CDR2 FYNNEI. The CDR3 extends over 12 amino acids. The CDR3 reads CASSVAESIQYF. In DNA form, the CDR3 reads TGTGCCAGCAGTGTGGCGGAATCCATTCAGTACTTC.

The chain joins TRBV18 to TRBJ2-7; TRBD1 might be the D (6 bases). Germline values: CDR1 KGHSH, CDR2 LQKENI. Trimming left V 8 bases short and J 2 bases short, with 16 bases between. The CDR3 spans 14 residues. In nucleotides, the CDR3 is TGTGCCAGCGCAGGACAGAAGGCTACCTACGAGCAGTACTTC. Protein product: CASAGQKATYEQYF.

This clone has just one count. This chain connects TRBV10-2 to TRBJ1-5, with D perhaps matching TRBD1 (6 bases). The germline V gene encodes CDR1 WSHSY and CDR2 SAAADI. The CDR3 loop spans 15 amino acids. The V end lost 0 bases, the J end lost 5 bases, and 11 bases lay between the germline ends. In DNA form, the CDR3 reads TGCGCCAGCAGTGAGTCAGGGGGAGAGCATCAGCCCCAGCATTTT. It translates to CASSESGGEHQPQHF.

This clone was found a few times. The chain is built from TRBV10-1 and TRBJ2-2; TRBD1 matches 10 bases. Looked up from germline, CDR1 is WNHNN and CDR2 is SYGVQD (reference sequence). The V segment lost 10 bases and the J segment 5 bases; nucleotides outside the gene matches: 4. This CDR3 has 13 residues. CDR3 DNA sequence: TGCGCCATTAGGGACAGGGGAACCGGGGAGCTGTTTTTT. Amino acids: CAIRDRGTGELFF.